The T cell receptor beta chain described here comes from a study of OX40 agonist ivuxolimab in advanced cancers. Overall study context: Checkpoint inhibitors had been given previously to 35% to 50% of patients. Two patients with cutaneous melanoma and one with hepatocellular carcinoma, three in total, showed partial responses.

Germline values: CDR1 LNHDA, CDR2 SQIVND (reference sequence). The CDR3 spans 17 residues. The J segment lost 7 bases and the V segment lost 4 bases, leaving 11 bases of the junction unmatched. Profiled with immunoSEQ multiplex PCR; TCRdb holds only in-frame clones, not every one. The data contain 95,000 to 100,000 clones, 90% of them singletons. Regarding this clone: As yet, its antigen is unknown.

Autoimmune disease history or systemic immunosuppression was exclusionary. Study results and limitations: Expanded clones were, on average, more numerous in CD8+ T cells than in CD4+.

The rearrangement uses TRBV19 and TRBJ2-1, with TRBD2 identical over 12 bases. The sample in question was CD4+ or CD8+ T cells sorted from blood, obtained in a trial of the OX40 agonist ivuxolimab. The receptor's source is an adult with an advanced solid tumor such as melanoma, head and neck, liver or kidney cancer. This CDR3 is CASSTRTSGTSYNEQFF. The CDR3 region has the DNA TGTGCCAGTAGTACCCGGACTAGCGGGACTAGCTATAATGAGCAGTTCTTC.